This T cell receptor (beta chain) is from a study of T cell responses to AZD1222 COVID-19 vaccine. Study-wide results and caveats: Spike-specific TCR breadth and depth grew following two AZD1222 doses.

Germline CDR1 and CDR2: SNHLY and FYNNEI. The CDR3 is 14 amino acids. The V gene lost 6 bases and the J gene lost 7 bases, with 19 bases spanning the gap. Remarks on this clone: The target antigen is unknown.

Data came from immunoSEQ multiplex PCR; TCRdb stores just in-frame clones and leaves some out. The sample has some 130,000 clones; about 87% are singletons. V is TRBV2 and J is TRBJ2-7; no definite D call. The source was peripheral blood, collected on day 0 of AZD1222 vaccination. This TCR derives from an adult in good health. CDR3 sequence: CASRSTIIRREQYF. The DNA for the CDR3 is TGTGCCAGCAGGTCCACCATAATTAGGCGGGAGCAGTACTTC.